This TCR beta chain appears in the sequencing data of a study of regulatory T cells in long-lasting Graves disease. Background on the study: Those with persistent Graves' disease had received antithyroid drugs for over 5 years with positive TSH receptor antibodies. Study-wide points: Persistent patients shared more public clonotypes (approximately 2,700) than newly diagnosed patients (about 1,000). Newly diagnosed disease favored TRBV20-1 and TRBJ2-1 over persistent disease.

Time point here: persistent/refractory GD, antithyroid drugs over 5 years with positive TRAb. The TCR library was prepared using RNA isolated from PBMCs. The germline CDR1 and CDR2 sequences are MNHEY and SMNVEV (reference sequence). This CDR3 spans 17 amino acids. To make TCR beta libraries, researchers used iRepertoire HTBI primers and Arm-PCR of CDR3 regions. TCRdb ran MiXCR on the multiplex PCR reads and lists one entry per CDR3 protein. The profile shows hundreds of thousands of distinct CDR3 sequences, 20% to 25% of them singletons. As to this clonotype: Its antigen is unidentified. This may stem from a read error, because a much larger clone lies one nucleotide away.

This material consisted of peripheral blood mononuclear cells (PBMCs), taken when the disease was refractory, from a patient treated with antithyroid drugs. The J gene is TRBJ1-6, the V gene TRBV27; D might be TRBD1 (5 bases). The TCR sequence derives from a female donor with Graves disease. The chain's CDR3 is CANSGGPHAGYNSPLHF. The CDR3 nucleotides read TGTGCCAACAGTGGGGGACCCCACGCCGGCTATAATTCACCCCTCCACTTT.